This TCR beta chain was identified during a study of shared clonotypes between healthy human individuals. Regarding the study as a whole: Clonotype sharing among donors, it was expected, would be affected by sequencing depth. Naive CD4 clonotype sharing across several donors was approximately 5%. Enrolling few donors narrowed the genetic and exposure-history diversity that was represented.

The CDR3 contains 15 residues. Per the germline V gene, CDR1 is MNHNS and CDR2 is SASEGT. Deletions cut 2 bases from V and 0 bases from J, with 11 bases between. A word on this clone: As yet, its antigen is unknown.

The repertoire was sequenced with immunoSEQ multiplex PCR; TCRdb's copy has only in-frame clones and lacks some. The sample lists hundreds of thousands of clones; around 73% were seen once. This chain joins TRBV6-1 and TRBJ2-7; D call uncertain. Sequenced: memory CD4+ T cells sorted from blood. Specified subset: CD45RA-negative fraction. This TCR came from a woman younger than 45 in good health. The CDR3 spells CASSETLRGSYEQYF. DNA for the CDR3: TGTGCCAGCAGTGAAACCTTGCGTGGCTCCTACGAGCAGTACTTC.